Listed below are T cell receptor beta chains from one sample, sequenced in a study of T cell repertoires in cytomegalovirus infection. TCRdb fed the reads into MiXCR, producing one record per CDR3 protein. The sample holds 250,000 to 300,000 distinct CDR3 sequences, approximately 15% seen once. What was sequenced was CD8+ T cells from PBMCs. The receptors shown here come from a human donor in good health (CMV status not recorded). Some clones in this sample may be carry-over from other donors' samples. CDR3s include the opening cysteine and the closing phenylalanine or tryptophan. D genes are given only for firm matches. The size entry is marked missing in some rows and otherwise reads once, few, many or a size class.

J: TRBJ2-5
V: TRBV6-5
D: -
size: few
DNA: TGTGCCAGCAGTTACAGTGGAGGAGTTGAGACCCAGTACTTC
CDR3: CASSYSGGVETQYF

J: TRBJ2-3
V: TRBV5-6
D: TRBD1
size: -
DNA: TGTGCCAGCAGCCCACCGGGACAGGGGGCAATGAGGCAGTATTTT
CDR3: CASSPPGQGAMRQYF

J: TRBJ1-5
V: TRBV6-2/TRBV6-3
D: -
size: few
DNA: TGTGCCAGCAGTTACGGGGGGGCCCAGCCCCAGCATTTT
CDR3: CASSYGGAQPQHF

J: TRBJ1-6
V: TRBV11-2
D: -
size: many
DNA: TGTGCCAGCAGCTTAGTCGGCGGTTTTGATAATTCACCCCTCCACTTT
CDR3: CASSLVGGFDNSPLHF

J: TRBJ2-3
V: TRBV7-2
D: TRBD2
size: many
DNA: TGTGCCAGCAGCTTATACCCTACACTAGCGGGGAGCACAGATACGCAGTATTTT
CDR3: CASSLYPTLAGSTDTQYF

J: TRBJ1-2
V: TRBV20-1
D: -
size: few
DNA: TGCAGTGCTAGAGCGGACCCGACAGCAGGAGGCTACACCTTC
CDR3: CSARADPTAGGYTF

J: TRBJ2-7
V: TRBV28
D: TRBD1
size: few
DNA: TGTGCCAGCAGTGCGCCAAAGGACAGGGGCTACGAGCAGTACTTC
CDR3: CASSAPKDRGYEQYF

J: TRBJ1-2
V: TRBV27
D: TRBD1
size: few
DNA: TGTGCCAGCAGTTCAGGAACAGGGGCTAGTGGCTACACCTTC
CDR3: CASSSGTGASGYTF

J: TRBJ2-3
V: TRBV7-9
D: -
size: -
DNA: TGTGCCAGCAGCTTATGGGTGGGTGCTAGCACAGATACGCAGTATTTT
CDR3: CASSLWVGASTDTQYF

J: TRBJ1-6
V: TRBV7-6
D: -
size: -
DNA: TGTGCCAGCGTTTTAGGGGTAAATTCACCCCTCCACTTT
CDR3: CASVLGVNSPLHF

J: TRBJ2-2
V: TRBV7-6
D: -
size: -
DNA: TGTGCTAGCAGCTTTGACACCACCCCCGGGGAGCTGTTTTTT
CDR3: CASSFDTTPGELFF

J: TRBJ1-2
V: TRBV2
D: -
size: -
DNA: TGTGCCAGCCGAGGGGGTGGCTACACCTTC
CDR3: CASRGGGYTF

J: TRBJ2-7
V: TRBV28
D: TRBD1
size: -
DNA: TGTGCCAGCAGTTCCATGGACAGGGTGCCCTACGAGCAGTACTTC
CDR3: CASSSMDRVPYEQYF

J: TRBJ2-1
V: TRBV10-3
D: TRBD2
size: -
DNA: TGTGCCATCGGCGGGGGGCAAAACAATGAGCAGTTCTTC
CDR3: CAIGGGQNNEQFF

J: TRBJ2-2
V: TRBV5-1
D: -
size: -
DNA: TGCGCCAGCAGCTTGGCTCAGGCAGGCGGGGAGCTGTTTTTT
CDR3: CASSLAQAGGELFF

J: TRBJ2-3
V: TRBV11-3
D: -
size: many
DNA: TGTGCCAGCAGCTTAGAAAAGGAAACCGGGCAGTATTTT
CDR3: CASSLEKETGQYF

J: TRBJ2-1
V: TRBV7-6
D: TRBD2
size: many
DNA: TGTGCCAGCGCGACTAGCGGGGGGAATGAGCAGTTCTTC
CDR3: CASATSGGNEQFF

J: TRBJ2-2
V: TRBV7-2
D: TRBD1
size: many
DNA: TGTGCCAGCAGCTCTTTACCGGGACAGGGGGCGGCCGGGGAGCTGTTTTTT
CDR3: CASSSLPGQGAAGELFF

J: TRBJ2-3
V: TRBV2
D: -
size: many
DNA: TGTGCCAGCAGGTTGGGAGATACGCAGTATTTT
CDR3: CASRLGDTQYF

J: TRBJ2-7
V: TRBV7-2
D: -
size: many
DNA: TGTGCCAGCAGCTTAGTCCAGGGTGGCCCTCGAAGCGAGCAGTACTTC
CDR3: CASSLVQGGPRSEQYF

J: TRBJ2-3
V: TRBV12-3/TRBV12-4
D: TRBD2
size: once
DNA: TGTGCCAGCCTCGGGGAGTCTAGCGGAACTAGCACAGATACGCAGTATTTT
CDR3: CASLGESSGTSTDTQYF

J: TRBJ2-1
V: TRBV2
D: TRBD2
size: -
DNA: TGTGCCAGCAGGGGGGGGTATGAGCAGTTCTTC
CDR3: CASRGGYEQFF

J: TRBJ1-6
V: TRBV11-2
D: -
size: many
DNA: TGTGCCAGCAGCTCGTCCTTTGGGACCGAAATTTCACCCCTCCACTTT
CDR3: CASSSSFGTEISPLHF

J: TRBJ2-1
V: TRBV27
D: -
size: few
DNA: TGTGCCAGCAGTTTACGAGACAGCCTCAATGAGCAGTTCTTC
CDR3: CASSLRDSLNEQFF

J: TRBJ2-1
V: TRBV7-3
D: TRBD2
size: -
DNA: TGTGCCAGCAGCGTAGCGGGGGGCCACTACAATGAGCAGTTCTTC
CDR3: CASSVAGGHYNEQFF

J: TRBJ1-2
V: TRBV5-6
D: -
size: -
DNA: TGTGCCAGCAGCTTGGTACCAGGGGAGGACGATGGCTACACCTTC
CDR3: CASSLVPGEDDGYTF

J: TRBJ2-2
V: TRBV19
D: -
size: -
DNA: TGTGCCAGTAGTATAGGGGGGCATCCGAACACCGGGGAGCTGTTTTTT
CDR3: CASSIGGHPNTGELFF

J: TRBJ2-1
V: TRBV15
D: TRBD2
size: many
DNA: TGTGCCACCAGCAGAGACGGGGGGACTAGCGGGTTGCAGTTCTTC
CDR3: CATSRDGGTSGLQFF

J: TRBJ2-7
V: TRBV11-2
D: TRBD1
size: many
DNA: TGTGCCAGCAGCTTAGGTACAGGGGCGTCGTACGAGCAGTACTTC
CDR3: CASSLGTGASYEQYF

J: TRBJ1-5
V: TRBV2
D: -
size: few
DNA: TGTGCCATTTCCGGACAGCTAAATCAGCCCCAGCATTTT
CDR3: CAISGQLNQPQHF

J: TRBJ1-1
V: TRBV19
D: -
size: -
DNA: TGTGCCAGCCGTTTAGAAGGCACTGAAGCTTTCTTT
CDR3: CASRLEGTEAFF

J: TRBJ2-1
V: TRBV4-2
D: TRBD1
size: -
DNA: TGTGCCAGCAGCCAAGATTTGGGACAGGGTTCCTACAATGAGCAGTTCTTC
CDR3: CASSQDLGQGSYNEQFF

J: TRBJ1-2
V: TRBV13
D: -
size: few
DNA: TGTGCCAGCAGTCTGCTCCTCGAAGGCTACACCTTC
CDR3: CASSLLLEGYTF

J: TRBJ2-7
V: TRBV3-1
D: -
size: -
DNA: TGTGCCAGCAGCCCGGCGGGAAGCTCCTACGAGCAGTACTTC
CDR3: CASSPAGSSYEQYF

J: TRBJ1-1
V: TRBV5-1
D: -
size: -
DNA: TGCGCCAGCAGCTTGGCCTCGGGGGGCAACACTGAAGCTTTCTTT
CDR3: CASSLASGGNTEAFF

J: TRBJ2-3
V: TRBV7-2
D: -
size: few
DNA: TGTGCCAGCAGCTCCCGACTGTACTCTAGCACAGATACGCAGTATTTT
CDR3: CASSSRLYSSTDTQYF

J: TRBJ2-3
V: TRBV12-3/TRBV12-4
D: -
size: many
DNA: TGTGCCAGCAGTCTAGCGACCGGAGATACGCAGTATTTT
CDR3: CASSLATGDTQYF

J: TRBJ1-4
V: TRBV13
D: TRBD1
size: few
DNA: TGTGCCAGCAGCAGTCGGGACAGGGGAAAGCGGCTGTTTTTT
CDR3: CASSSRDRGKRLFF

J: TRBJ2-3
V: TRBV11-2
D: -
size: few
DNA: TGTGCCAGCAGCCTAGCACTTGGAGATACGCAGTATTTT
CDR3: CASSLALGDTQYF

J: TRBJ1-1
V: TRBV2
D: -
size: -
DNA: TGTGCCAGCAGTGACATGGGCACTGAAGCTTTCTTT
CDR3: CASSDMGTEAFF

J: TRBJ1-2
V: TRBV6-5
D: -
size: many
DNA: TGTGCCAGCAGCCTCCGACGGGGACCTAACTATGGCTACACCTTC
CDR3: CASSLRRGPNYGYTF

J: TRBJ1-2
V: TRBV6-1
D: -
size: many
DNA: TGTGCCAGCAGTTTCAACTCAGGGACTACCTCTTTTGGCTACACCTTC
CDR3: CASSFNSGTTSFGYTF

J: TRBJ2-5
V: TRBV7-2
D: -
size: many
DNA: TGTGCCAGCAGCTCACGCTCCGGGATAGGCCCCCAAGAGACCCAGTACTTC
CDR3: CASSSRSGIGPQETQYF

J: TRBJ1-5
V: TRBV7-2
D: -
size: -
DNA: TGTGCCAGCAGCTTAGAGGTAGGGCGTCAGCCCCAGCATTTT
CDR3: CASSLEVGRQPQHF

J: TRBJ1-2
V: TRBV7-9
D: -
size: -
DNA: TGTGCCACTTCTCGGCTTAGTGCTGATGGCTACACCTTC
CDR3: CATSRLSADGYTF

J: TRBJ2-1
V: TRBV20-1
D: -
size: -
DNA: TGCAGTGCCCTCCCGAGACCCGTTTATGAGCAGTTCTTC
CDR3: CSALPRPVYEQFF

J: TRBJ1-3
V: TRBV6-2/TRBV6-3
D: -
size: few
DNA: TGTGCCGCCAGCCAAACGACGAGCTCTGGAAACACCATATATTTT
CDR3: CAASQTTSSGNTIYF

J: TRBJ1-1
V: TRBV25-1
D: -
size: many
DNA: TGTGCCAGCAGCCCACACGGGTCGGACACTGAAGCTTTCTTT
CDR3: CASSPHGSDTEAFF

J: TRBJ2-3
V: TRBV20-1
D: TRBD2
size: -
DNA: TGCAGTGCTAGAGCACCACCTAGCGGGGGCACCCTGGATACGCAGTATTTT
CDR3: CSARAPPSGGTLDTQYF

J: TRBJ2-7
V: TRBV14
D: -
size: few
DNA: TGTGCCAGCAGCCCCCAACCGCTTGGACAGAGAGTCTCCTACGAGCAGTACTTC
CDR3: CASSPQPLGQRVSYEQYF

J: TRBJ2-7
V: TRBV6-2/TRBV6-3
D: TRBD2
size: many
DNA: TGTGCCAGCAGTTACTCGAAAAAGCGGGGCGGCTACGAGCAGTACTTC
CDR3: CASSYSKKRGGYEQYF